These 2 T cell receptor beta chains were sequenced from one sample in a study of shared clonotypes between healthy human individuals. Sequenced by immunoSEQ multiplex PCR; TCRdb stores in-frame clones only, minus some. The repertoire includes 490,000 or so clones, around 80% of them detected once, and 9.5% to 15% sits in the top ten. Source material: PBMCs. The receptors derive from a woman aged 40 to 50 in good health. Some clones in this sample may be carry-over from other donors' samples.

This sequence joins TRBV5-6 and TRBJ2-1; D possibly uses TRBD1 or TRBD2 (6 bases each). This CDR3 region has 14 residues. V shed 1 base and J shed 13 bases, with 18 bases lying between them. The germline gives CDR1 SGHDT, CDR2 YYEEEE. The CDR3 nucleotides are TGTGCCAGCAGCTTGTCCCCCCGGGGGACACCTCAGTTCTTC. The encoded protein is CASSLSPRGTPQFF.

This rearrangement joins TRBV7-2 to TRBJ2-2; D might be TRBD1 (6 bases). The V and J ends lost 0 bases and 5 bases respectively, with 7 bases between them. Germline CDR1 and CDR2: SGHTA and FQGNSA. The CDR3 is made up of 14 amino acids. CDR3 sequence: CASSLAQGTGELFF. CDR3 nucleotides: TGTGCCAGCAGCTTAGCTCAGGGGACCGGGGAGCTGTTTTTT.